The TCR beta chain described here comes from a study of T cell repertoires in cytomegalovirus infection. Whole-study context: HLA-B-restricted CMV epitopes that are well studied were used alongside recently identified HLA-C-restricted ones.

Details on this clonotype: The target antigen is unknown.

TCRdb recomputed calls from the reads with MiXCR, one row per CDR3 protein. Of about 270,000 distinct CDR3 sequences listed, 22% are singletons. The CDR3 loop spans 17 amino acids. J was trimmed by 5 bases and V by 3 bases; bases with no gene match: 9. Per the germline V gene, CDR1 is SGHRS and CDR2 is YFSETQ. V gene TRBV5-1 combines with J gene TRBJ2-6, with TRBD2 matching 9 bases. The TCR sequence derives from a human donor in good health (CMV status not recorded). Some clones in this sample may be carry-over from other donors' samples. Material: cultured PBMCs, obtained from culture after CMV antigen stimulation. DNA for the CDR3: TGCGCCAGCAGCTCTAAGAATAGCGGGAGTAGGGCCAACGTCCTGACTTTC. Protein sequence: CASSSKNSGSRANVLTF.